The clone carrying this T cell receptor (beta chain) was seen more than once but under ten times. Antigen: not known. Amplification targeted TCR beta CDR3 regions from RNA transcripts. TCR CDR3 underwent first-round RT-PCR with the HTBI primer set. TCRdb called the multiplex PCR reads again in MiXCR, with one record for every CDR3 protein. The repertoire consists of about 270,000 distinct CDR3 sequences, with about 20% occurring once and the leading ten covering roughly 60%. This sample is part of a study of T cells in Graves' hyperthyroidism and ophthalmopathy. Study observations and caveats: Expanded thyroid clonotypes (above 0.001) were mostly also found in blood.

Clinical symptoms, serum thyroxine, TRAb, thyroid ultrasound and orbital computed tomography established diagnosis. Germline V gene lookup returns CDR1 SGDLS and CDR2 YYNGEE. CDR3 length equals 14 residues. V was trimmed by 4 bases and J by 2 bases, leaving 12 bases between them. The sequence derives from a man aged 30 to 45 with Graves' ophthalmopathy. J is TRBJ1-2 and V is TRBV9; D gene unclear. Source material: blood. The CDR3 loop reads CASSPGRANYGYTF. Written as DNA, the CDR3 is TGTGCCAGCAGCCCCGGGCGGGCCAACTATGGCTACACCTTC.